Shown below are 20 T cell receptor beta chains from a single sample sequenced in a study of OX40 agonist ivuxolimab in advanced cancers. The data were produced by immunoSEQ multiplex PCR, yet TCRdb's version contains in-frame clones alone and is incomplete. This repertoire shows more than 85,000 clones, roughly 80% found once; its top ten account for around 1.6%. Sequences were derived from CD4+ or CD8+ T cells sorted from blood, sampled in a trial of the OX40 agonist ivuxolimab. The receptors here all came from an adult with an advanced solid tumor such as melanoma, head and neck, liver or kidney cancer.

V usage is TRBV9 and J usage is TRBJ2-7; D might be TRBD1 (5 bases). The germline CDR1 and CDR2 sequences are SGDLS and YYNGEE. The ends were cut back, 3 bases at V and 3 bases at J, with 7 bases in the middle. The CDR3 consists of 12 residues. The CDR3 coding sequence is TGTGCCAGCAGCGGTGACAGCTACGAGCAGTACTTC. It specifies CASSGDSYEQYF.

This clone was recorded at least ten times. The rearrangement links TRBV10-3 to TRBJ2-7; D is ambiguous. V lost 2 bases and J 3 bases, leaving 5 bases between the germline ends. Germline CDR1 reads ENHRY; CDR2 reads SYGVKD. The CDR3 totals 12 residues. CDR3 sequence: CAISEQGYEQYF. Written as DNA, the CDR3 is TGTGCCATCAGTGAGCAAGGCTACGAGCAGTACTTC.

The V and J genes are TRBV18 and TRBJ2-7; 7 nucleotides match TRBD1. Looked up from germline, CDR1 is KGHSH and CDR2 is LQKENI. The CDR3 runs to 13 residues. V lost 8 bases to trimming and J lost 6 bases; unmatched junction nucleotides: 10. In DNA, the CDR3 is TGTGCCAGCAACAGGGGCGAGCCTTCCGAGCAGTACTTC. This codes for CASNRGEPSEQYF.

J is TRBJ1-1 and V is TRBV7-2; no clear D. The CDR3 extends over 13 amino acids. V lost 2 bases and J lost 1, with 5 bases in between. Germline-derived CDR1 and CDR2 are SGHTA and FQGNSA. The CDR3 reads CASSLRWNTEAFF. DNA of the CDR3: TGTGCCAGCAGCTTACGATGGAACACTGAAGCTTTCTTT.

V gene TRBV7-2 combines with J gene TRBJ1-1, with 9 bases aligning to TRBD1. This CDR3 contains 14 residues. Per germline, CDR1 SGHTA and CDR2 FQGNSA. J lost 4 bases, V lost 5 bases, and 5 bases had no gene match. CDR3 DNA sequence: TGTGCCAGCAGCCCTCCGGGACAGGGCACTGAAGCTTTCTTT. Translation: CASSPPGQGTEAFF.

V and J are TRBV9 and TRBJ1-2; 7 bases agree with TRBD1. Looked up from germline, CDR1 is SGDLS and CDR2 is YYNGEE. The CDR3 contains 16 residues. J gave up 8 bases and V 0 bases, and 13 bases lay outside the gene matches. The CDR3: CASSVVPLDRLFGYTF. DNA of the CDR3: TGTGCCAGCAGCGTAGTACCTCTGGACAGGCTATTCGGCTACACCTTC.

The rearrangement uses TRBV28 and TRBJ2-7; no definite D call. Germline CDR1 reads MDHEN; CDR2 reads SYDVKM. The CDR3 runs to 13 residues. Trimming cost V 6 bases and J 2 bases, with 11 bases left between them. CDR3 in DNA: TGTGCCAGCAGCGTCTGGTCCCCCTACGAGCAGTACTTC. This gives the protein CASSVWSPYEQYF.

Here the CDR3 DNA reads TGTGCCAGCACCCAAGGGGCTCTACGTCAGCCCCAGCATTTT. This gives the protein CASTQGALRQPQHF. The V call is TRBV28, the J call TRBJ1-5, with D perhaps matching TRBD1 (5 bases). With 7 bases removed from V and 6 bases from J, the gap between germline ends came to 16 bases. The germline V gene has CDR1 MDHEN and CDR2 SYDVKM. The CDR3 sequence is 14 residues long.

CDR3 loop: CASSPGTGSNEQFF. The CDR3 nucleotides are TGTGCCAGCAGCCCCGGGACAGGGAGCAATGAGCAGTTCTTC. The chain employs TRBV7-3 and TRBJ2-1, with TRBD1 identical over 9 bases. J gave up 6 bases and V 5 bases, and 5 bases lay outside the gene matches. Germline CDR1 is SGHTA and CDR2 is FQGTGA. The CDR3 extends over 14 amino acids.

CDR3 sequence: CSVRRSTNTGELFF. In DNA, the CDR3 is TGCAGCGTTCGCCGAAGTACGAACACCGGGGAGCTGTTTTTT. V is TRBV29-1 and J is TRBJ2-2; D is unclear. The CDR3 covers 14 residues. V was cut by 5 bases and J by 0 bases, with 10 bases left in between. Germline CDR1 is SQVTM and CDR2 is ANQGSEA.

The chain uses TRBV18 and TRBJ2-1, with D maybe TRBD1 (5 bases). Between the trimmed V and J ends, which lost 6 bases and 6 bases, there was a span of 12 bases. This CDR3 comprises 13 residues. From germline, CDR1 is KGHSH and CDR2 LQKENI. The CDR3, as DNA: TGTGCCAGCTCCCCGGCAGGGCGCAATGAGCAGTTCTTC. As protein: CASSPAGRNEQFF.

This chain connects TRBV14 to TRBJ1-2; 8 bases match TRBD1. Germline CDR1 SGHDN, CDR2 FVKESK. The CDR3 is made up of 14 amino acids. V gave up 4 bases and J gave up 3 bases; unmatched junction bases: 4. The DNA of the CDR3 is TGTGCCAGCAGCCCGAACAGGGGGGACTATGGCTACACCTTC. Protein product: CASSPNRGDYGYTF.

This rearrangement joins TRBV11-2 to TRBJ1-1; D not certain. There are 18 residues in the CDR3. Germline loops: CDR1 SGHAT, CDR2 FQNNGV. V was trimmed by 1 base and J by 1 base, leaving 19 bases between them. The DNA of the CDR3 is TGTGCCAGCAGCTTAGGGTATTGGGCTCATCGGGAGAACACTGAAGCTTTCTTT. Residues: CASSLGYWAHRENTEAFF.

The CDR3 DNA is TGCGCCAGCAGCTTGGCCGGCAGGCAAGAGACCCAGTACTTC. Its protein product is CASSLAGRQETQYF. The chain is built from TRBV5-1 and TRBJ2-5; D uncertain. Between the trimmed V and J ends, which lost 0 bases and 2 bases, there was a span of 8 bases. Germline CDR1 reads SGHRS; CDR2 reads YFSETQ. The CDR3 is 14 residues long.

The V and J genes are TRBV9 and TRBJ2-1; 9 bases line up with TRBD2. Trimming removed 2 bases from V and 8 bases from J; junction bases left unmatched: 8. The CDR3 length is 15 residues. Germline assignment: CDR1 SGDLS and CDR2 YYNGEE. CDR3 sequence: CASSVGLAGTHEQFF. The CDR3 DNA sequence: TGTGCCAGCAGCGTTGGGCTAGCGGGAACCCATGAGCAGTTCTTC.

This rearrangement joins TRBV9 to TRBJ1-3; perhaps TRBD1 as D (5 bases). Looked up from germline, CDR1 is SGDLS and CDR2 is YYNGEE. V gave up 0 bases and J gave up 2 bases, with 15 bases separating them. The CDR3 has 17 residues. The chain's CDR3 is CASSVAGRGVAGNTIYF. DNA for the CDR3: TGTGCCAGCAGCGTAGCGGGTCGGGGGGTGGCTGGAAACACCATATATTTT.

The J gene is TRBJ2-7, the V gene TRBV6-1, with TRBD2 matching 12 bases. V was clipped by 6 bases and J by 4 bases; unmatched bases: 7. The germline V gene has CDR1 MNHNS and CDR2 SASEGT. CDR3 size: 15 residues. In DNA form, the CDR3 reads TGTGCCAGCAGACCGGGACTAGCGGGTGGATACGAGCAGTACTTC. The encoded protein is CASRPGLAGGYEQYF.

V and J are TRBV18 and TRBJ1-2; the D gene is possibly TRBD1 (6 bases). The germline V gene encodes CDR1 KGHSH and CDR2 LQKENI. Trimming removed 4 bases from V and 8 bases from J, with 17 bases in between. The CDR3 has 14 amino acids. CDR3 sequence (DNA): TGTGCCAGCTCACGGGACCAGGGGTTTGACGGCTACACCTTC. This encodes CASSRDQGFDGYTF.

The DNA of the CDR3 is TGTGCCAGCAGTTTCCGACTAGCGGGGTCATCCGGCGAGCAGTACTTC. This gives the protein CASSFRLAGSSGEQYF. The chain joins TRBV27 to TRBJ2-7; 11 bases are a match to TRBD2. V lost 3 bases to trimming and J lost 6 bases; unmatched junction nucleotides: 10. The CDR3 has 16 residues. Looked up from germline, CDR1 is MNHEY and CDR2 is SMNVEV (reference sequence).

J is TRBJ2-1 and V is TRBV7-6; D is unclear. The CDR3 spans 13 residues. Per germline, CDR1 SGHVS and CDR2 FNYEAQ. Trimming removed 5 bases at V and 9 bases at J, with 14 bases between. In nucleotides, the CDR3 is TGTGCCAGCAGCCGATCTAGGATCGGTGAGCAGTTCTTC. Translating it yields CASSRSRIGEQFF.